This T cell receptor beta chain came from a study of OX40 agonist ivuxolimab in advanced cancers. Looking at the study overall: Hepatocellular carcinoma, melanoma, renal cell or head and neck cancer was diagnosed in the dose-escalation patients. Study-level results: Patients with a partial response at 0.1-3.0 mg/kg had among the lowest clonal expansion.

Assay: immunoSEQ multiplex PCR; the TCRdb copy retains only in-frame clones and omits some. There are 45,000 to 55,000 clones in the sample; 84% occur only once, and 0.95% to 1.2% lies in the top ten. The ends were cut back, 4 bases at V and 1 base at J, with 10 bases in the middle. Germline CDR1 KGHSH, CDR2 LQKENI. This CDR3 comprises 14 residues. The sampling schedule covered blood at baseline, cycle 4 day 1, and cycle 7 day 1. About this clone itself: Its antigen is still unknown.

The sequence was collected from an adult with an advanced solid tumor such as melanoma, head and neck, liver or kidney cancer. This chain links TRBV18 with TRBJ2-5; tentative D call: TRBD1 (6 bases). The specimen was CD4+ or CD8+ T cells sorted from blood, collected in a trial of the OX40 agonist ivuxolimab. The DNA of the CDR3 is TGTGCCAGCTCACGAACAGGGATCCAAGAGACCCAGTACTTC. Its protein is CASSRTGIQETQYF.